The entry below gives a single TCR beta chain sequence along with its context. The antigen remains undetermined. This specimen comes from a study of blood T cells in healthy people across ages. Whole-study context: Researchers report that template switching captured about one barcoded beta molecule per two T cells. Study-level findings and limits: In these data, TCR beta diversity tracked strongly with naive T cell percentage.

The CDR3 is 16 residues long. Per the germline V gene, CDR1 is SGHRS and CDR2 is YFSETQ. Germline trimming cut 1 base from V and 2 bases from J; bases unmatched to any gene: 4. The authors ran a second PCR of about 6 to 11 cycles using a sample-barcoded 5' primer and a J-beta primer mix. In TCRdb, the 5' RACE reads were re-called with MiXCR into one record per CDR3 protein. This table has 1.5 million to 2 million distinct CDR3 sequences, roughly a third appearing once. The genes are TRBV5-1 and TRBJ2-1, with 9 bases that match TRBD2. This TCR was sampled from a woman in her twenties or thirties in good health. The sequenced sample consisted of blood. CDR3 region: CASSLSRGGAYNEQFF. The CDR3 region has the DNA TGCGCCAGCAGCTTGTCCCGCGGGGGGGCCTACAATGAGCAGTTCTTC.